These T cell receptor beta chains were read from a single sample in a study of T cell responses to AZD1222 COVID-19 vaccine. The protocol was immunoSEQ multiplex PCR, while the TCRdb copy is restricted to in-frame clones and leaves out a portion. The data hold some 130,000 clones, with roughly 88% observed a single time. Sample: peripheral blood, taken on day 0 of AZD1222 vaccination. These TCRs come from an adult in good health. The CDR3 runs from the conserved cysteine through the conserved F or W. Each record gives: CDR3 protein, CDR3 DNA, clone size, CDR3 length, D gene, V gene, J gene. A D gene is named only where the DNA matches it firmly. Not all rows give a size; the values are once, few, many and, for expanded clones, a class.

cdr3_aa: CASSKGEGWQDQPQHF
cdr3_nt: TGTGCCAGCAGCAAAGGAGAAGGATGGCAGGATCAGCCCCAGCATTTT
clone_size: NA
cdr3_length: 16
d_call: NA
v_call: TRBV21-1
j_call: TRBJ1-5

cdr3_aa: CASSGQLGEKLFF
cdr3_nt: TGCGCCAGCAGTGGGCAGTTAGGGGAAAAACTGTTTTTT
clone_size: NA
cdr3_length: 13
d_call: NA
v_call: TRBV10-2
j_call: TRBJ1-4

cdr3_aa: CASSRPGDNEKLFF
cdr3_nt: TGTGCCAGCAGTAGACCGGGGGATAATGAAAAACTGTTTTTT
clone_size: NA
cdr3_length: 14
d_call: NA
v_call: TRBV6-5
j_call: TRBJ1-4

cdr3_aa: CATRGQSNQPQHF
cdr3_nt: TGTGCCACCCGGGGACAAAGCAATCAGCCCCAGCATTTT
clone_size: NA
cdr3_length: 13
d_call: NA
v_call: TRBV12-3/TRBV12-4
j_call: TRBJ1-5

cdr3_aa: CASSDRYSREQFF
cdr3_nt: TGTGCCAGCAGTGACCGCTATAGTCGGGAGCAGTTCTTC
clone_size: NA
cdr3_length: 13
d_call: NA
v_call: TRBV6-4
j_call: TRBJ2-1

cdr3_aa: CASSSSGYEQYF
cdr3_nt: TGTGCCAGCAGCTCCTCCGGATACGAGCAGTACTTC
clone_size: NA
cdr3_length: 12
d_call: NA
v_call: TRBV11-3
j_call: TRBJ2-7

cdr3_aa: CATSAVGGSGTIYF
cdr3_nt: TGTGCCACCAGTGCCGTGGGGGGGAGCGGGACCATATATTTT
clone_size: once
cdr3_length: 14
d_call: NA
v_call: TRBV24-1
j_call: TRBJ1-3

cdr3_aa: CASSYSASGRNEQYF
cdr3_nt: TGTGCCAGCAGTTACTCGGCTAGCGGGAGGAACGAGCAGTACTTC
clone_size: NA
cdr3_length: 15
d_call: TRBD2
v_call: TRBV6-2/TRBV6-3
j_call: TRBJ2-7

cdr3_aa: CASRGSGGAGELFF
cdr3_nt: TGTGCCAGCCGCGGGTCGGGAGGTGCCGGGGAGCTGTTTTTT
clone_size: NA
cdr3_length: 14
d_call: TRBD2
v_call: TRBV9
j_call: TRBJ2-2

cdr3_aa: CASQVQTGELFF
cdr3_nt: TGTGCCAGCCAGGTCCAGACCGGGGAGCTGTTTTTT
clone_size: NA
cdr3_length: 12
d_call: NA
v_call: TRBV2
j_call: TRBJ2-2

cdr3_aa: CASSDGPTGTDTQYF
cdr3_nt: TGCGCCAGCAGTGACGGCCCAACCGGCACAGATACGCAGTATTTT
clone_size: NA
cdr3_length: 15
d_call: NA
v_call: TRBV10-2
j_call: TRBJ2-3

cdr3_aa: CASSDGGGGTDTQYF
cdr3_nt: TGCGCCAGCAGTGACGGCGGCGGGGGCACAGATACGCAGTATTTT
clone_size: NA
cdr3_length: 15
d_call: NA
v_call: TRBV10-1
j_call: TRBJ2-3

cdr3_aa: CASSLGSYETDTQYF
cdr3_nt: TGTGCCAGCAGCTTGGGATCGTATGAGACAGATACGCAGTATTTT
clone_size: NA
cdr3_length: 15
d_call: NA
v_call: TRBV7-3
j_call: TRBJ2-3

cdr3_aa: CASSLAAGGDTQYF
cdr3_nt: TGCGCCAGCAGCTTGGCGGCGGGAGGGGATACGCAGTATTTT
clone_size: NA
cdr3_length: 14
d_call: TRBD2
v_call: TRBV5-1
j_call: TRBJ2-3

cdr3_aa: CASSAQAGRQETQYF
cdr3_nt: TGTGCCAGCAGCGCTCAAGCCGGGAGACAAGAGACCCAGTACTTC
clone_size: NA
cdr3_length: 15
d_call: NA
v_call: TRBV9
j_call: TRBJ2-5

cdr3_aa: CASSPGVKTEAFF
cdr3_nt: TGTGCCAGCTCCCCAGGGGTGAAGACTGAAGCTTTCTTT
clone_size: NA
cdr3_length: 13
d_call: NA
v_call: TRBV18
j_call: TRBJ1-1

cdr3_aa: CAWSGRGQGLSNQPQHF
cdr3_nt: TGTGCCTGGAGTGGGCGTGGACAGGGTCTCAGCAATCAGCCCCAGCATTTT
clone_size: few
cdr3_length: 17
d_call: TRBD1
v_call: TRBV30
j_call: TRBJ1-5

cdr3_aa: CASSFVGRGNTEAFF
cdr3_nt: TGTGCCAGCAGTTTTGTAGGCAGAGGGAACACTGAAGCTTTCTTT
clone_size: NA
cdr3_length: 15
d_call: NA
v_call: TRBV27
j_call: TRBJ1-1

cdr3_aa: CASRLDPGDYGYTF
cdr3_nt: TGTGCCAGCCGCCTGGACCCCGGGGACTATGGCTACACCTTC
clone_size: NA
cdr3_length: 14
d_call: NA
v_call: TRBV11-2
j_call: TRBJ1-2

cdr3_aa: CASRKPGQETYEQYF
cdr3_nt: TGCGCCAGTAGGAAACCGGGACAGGAGACCTACGAGCAGTACTTC
clone_size: NA
cdr3_length: 15
d_call: TRBD1
v_call: TRBV5-1
j_call: TRBJ2-7

cdr3_aa: CASRRQGTNTEAFF
cdr3_nt: TGTGCCAGCAGAAGACAGGGGACAAACACTGAAGCTTTCTTT
clone_size: NA
cdr3_length: 14
d_call: TRBD1
v_call: TRBV5-6
j_call: TRBJ1-1

cdr3_aa: CAWTTRGTGYSNQPQHF
cdr3_nt: TGTGCCTGGACAACTCGAGGGACAGGGTATAGCAATCAGCCCCAGCATTTT
clone_size: NA
cdr3_length: 17
d_call: TRBD1
v_call: TRBV30
j_call: TRBJ1-5

cdr3_aa: CASSYRASGGNTQYF
cdr3_nt: TGTGCCAGCAGTTACAGGGCTAGCGGGGGGAATACGCAGTATTTT
clone_size: few
cdr3_length: 15
d_call: TRBD2
v_call: TRBV6-5
j_call: TRBJ2-3

cdr3_aa: CSATEYYGYTF
cdr3_nt: TGCAGCGCAACAGAGTACTATGGCTACACCTTC
clone_size: NA
cdr3_length: 11
d_call: NA
v_call: TRBV29-1
j_call: TRBJ1-2

cdr3_aa: CASSNRGLVFYEQYF
cdr3_nt: TGTGCCAGCAGTAACAGGGGGCTGGTATTCTACGAGCAGTACTTC
clone_size: few
cdr3_length: 15
d_call: TRBD1
v_call: TRBV2
j_call: TRBJ2-7

cdr3_aa: CASSQEIWGARNSPLHF
cdr3_nt: TGTGCCAGCAGCCAAGAAATTTGGGGGGCTCGGAATTCACCCCTCCACTTT
clone_size: NA
cdr3_length: 17
d_call: NA
v_call: TRBV3-1/TRBV3-2
j_call: TRBJ1-6